This TCR beta chain is drawn from a study of blood T cell repertoires in COVID-19. On the study more broadly: PBMCs, B-cell-depleted T cells, or T cells provided the cDNA or gDNA that made up the material.

Germline loops: CDR1 LGHNT, CDR2 FRNRAP. CDR3 length: 11 residues. The V end lost 9 bases, the J end lost 4 bases, and 10 bases lay between the germline ends. Profiling relied on immunoSEQ multiplex PCR, and the TCRdb table lists in-frame clones only, not all of them. Among 150,000 to 200,000 clones, roughly 77% were seen once, and the ten largest hold approximately 6%. The Seattle patients, enrolled during active infection, were followed longitudinally. The clonotype originates from a woman in her 40s with COVID-19, enrolled during active disease. J is TRBJ2-7 and V is TRBV12-5; possible D gene TRBD1, 6 bases. The specimen sequenced was peripheral blood. CDR3 nucleotide sequence: TGTGCTAGCTCCCAGGGGTACGAGCAGTACTTC. It yields the protein CASSQGYEQYF. Looking up the rest from reference TRBV12-5 and TRBJ2-7 gives the full variable domain: DARVTQTPRHKVTEMGQEVTMRCQPILGHNTVFWYRQTMMQGLELLAYFRNRAPLDDSGMPKDRFSAEMPDATLATLKIQPSEPRDSAVYFCASSQGYEQYFGPGTRLTVT.